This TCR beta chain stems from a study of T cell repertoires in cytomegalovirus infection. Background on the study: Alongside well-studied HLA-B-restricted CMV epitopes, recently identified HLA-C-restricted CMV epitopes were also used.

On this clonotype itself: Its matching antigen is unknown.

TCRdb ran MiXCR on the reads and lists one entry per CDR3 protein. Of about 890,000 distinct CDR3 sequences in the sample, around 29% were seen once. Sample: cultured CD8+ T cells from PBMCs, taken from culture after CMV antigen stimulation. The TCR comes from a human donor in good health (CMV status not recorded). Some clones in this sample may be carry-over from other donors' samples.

CDR3 residues: CASSFGDLSGNTIYF. The DNA of the CDR3 is TGTGCCAGCAGCTTCGGGGACCTCTCTGGAAACACCATATATTTT. The gene calls are TRBV13 and TRBJ1-3, with a weak D call TRBD1 (5 bases). Looked up from germline, CDR1 is PRHDT and CDR2 is FYEKMQ (reference sequence). The CDR3 totals 15 residues. With 3 bases removed from V and 0 bases from J, the gap between germline ends came to 9 bases.